One and the same sample provided the 24 T cell receptor beta chains below, sequenced in a study of cytotoxic CD8 clonotypes in ibrutinib-treated CLL. Assay: immunoSEQ multiplex PCR; the TCRdb copy retains only in-frame clones and omits some. The sample shows approximately 84,000 clones, more than 70% of them seen only once. Here the sequenced sample was PBMCs, taken before ibrutinib treatment. Every receptor here comes from a human donor with chronic lymphocytic leukemia.

The chain has TRBV19 and TRBJ2-2; D uncertain. V gave up 5 bases and J gave up 3 bases, with 7 bases separating them. Per the germline V gene, CDR1 is LNHDA and CDR2 is SQIVND (reference sequence). The length of the CDR3 is 13 residues. For the CDR3, the DNA is TGTGCCAGTAGTCCTAGATACACCGGGGAGCTGTTTTTT. Amino acid sequence: CASSPRYTGELFF.

This clone came up a few times. This rearrangement joins TRBV7-6 to TRBJ1-1, with a tentative D call TRBD1 (6 bases). V lost 8 bases and J 0 bases, leaving 16 bases between the germline ends. The germline V gene encodes CDR1 SGHVS and CDR2 FNYEAQ. The length of the CDR3 is 15 residues. The CDR3 DNA reads as TGTGCCAGCCCCCTAGGACAGTACATGAACACTGAAGCTTTCTTT. Protein sequence: CASPLGQYMNTEAFF.

V usage is TRBV5-1 and J usage is TRBJ2-1; tentative D call: TRBD2 (5 bases). The CDR3 spans 17 residues. Trimming shortened V by 2 bases and J by 0 bases, and 15 bases separated the two germline ends. CDR1 and CDR2 from the germline V gene are SGHRS and YFSETQ. This CDR3 is CASSLTPTGSSYNEQFF. In nucleotides, the CDR3 is TGCGCCAGCAGCTTAACTCCGACGGGGAGCTCCTACAATGAGCAGTTCTTC. Together with reference TRBV5-1 and TRBJ2-1, the CDR3 gives the full variable domain: KAGVTQTPRYLIKTRGQQVTLSCSPISGHRSVSWYQQTPGQGLQFLFEYFSETQRNKGNFPGRFSGRQFSNSRSEMNVSTLELGDSALYLCASSLTPTGSSYNEQFFGPGTRLTVL.

By share, this clone counts as medium-sized. This rearrangement joins TRBV7-9 to TRBJ2-5; D is unresolved. The CDR3 extends over 15 amino acids. Germline V gene lookup returns CDR1 SEHNR and CDR2 FQNEAQ (reference sequence). With 1 base removed from V and 0 bases from J, the gap between germline ends came to 9 bases. DNA of the CDR3: TGTGCCAGCAGCTTAGGACGTAACTACCAAGAGACCCAGTACTTC. This gives the protein CASSLGRNYQETQYF.

This chain joins TRBV15 and TRBJ1-1; D call uncertain. CDR1 LNHNV and CDR2 YYDKDF come from the germline V gene (reference sequence). The CDR3 is made up of 15 amino acids. V lost 2 bases, J lost 1 base, and 11 bases lay in between. The CDR3 sequence: CATSRPPAGNTEAFF. In DNA, the CDR3 is TGTGCCACCAGCAGACCACCTGCGGGGAACACTGAAGCTTTCTTT.

This clone was seen a single time. J is TRBJ2-2 and V is TRBV4-2; 10 nucleotides align to TRBD2. V shed 0 bases and J 5 bases; nucleotides not matched to a gene: 3. CDR3 size: 16 residues. Germline V gives CDR1 LGHNA, CDR2 YNFKEQ. The CDR3 region has the DNA TGTGCCAGCAGCCAAGATGCACTAGCGGGGACCGGGGAGCTGTTTTTT. Protein product: CASSQDALAGTGELFF.

The gene calls are TRBV5-1 and TRBJ1-2, with 8 bases that match TRBD1. V trimming: 3 bases; J trimming: 4 bases; junction bases outside the gene matches: 14. Looked up from germline, CDR1 is SGHRS and CDR2 is YFSETQ. The CDR3 spans 17 residues. The CDR3, as DNA: TGCGCCAGCAGCTCCGACCCGAACAGGGGGAGTTCCTATGGCTACACCTTC. Its translation is CASSSDPNRGSSYGYTF.

The chain uses TRBV5-8 and TRBJ2-1, with a tentative D call TRBD2 (5 bases). Per the germline V gene, CDR1 is SGHTS and CDR2 is YDEGEE. The CDR3 consists of 15 residues. V dropped 4 bases and J dropped 4 bases, with 15 bases sitting between them. The CDR3 DNA reads TGTGCCAGCAGCCCGCGGGTGGTTGGATACAATGAGCAGTTCTTC. Translation gives CASSPRVVGYNEQFF.

This sequence joins TRBV28 and TRBJ2-4; D perhaps matches TRBD2 (6 bases). CDR1 is MDHEN and CDR2 is SYDVKM in the germline V gene. The CDR3 consists of 16 residues. The V gene lost 6 bases and the J gene lost 9 bases, with 24 bases spanning the gap. The CDR3 nucleotides are TGTGCCAGCAGGAAGTCTGAGGCAGGGAGGCGAGGCATTCAGTACTTC. This codes for CASRKSEAGRRGIQYF. Supplemented by reference TRBV28 and TRBJ2-4, the full variable domain reads DVKVTQSSRYLVKRTGEKVFLECVQDMDHENMFWYRQDPGLGLRLIYFSYDVKMKEKGDIPEGYSVSREKKERFSLILESASTNQTSMYLCASRKSEAGRRGIQYFGAGTRLSVL.

The V call is TRBV29-1, the J call TRBJ2-7; weak D call: TRBD2 (7 bases). The CDR3 length is 12 residues. Germline-derived CDR1 and CDR2 are SQVTM and ANQGSEA. The V end was cut by 6 bases, the J end by 12 bases, with 21 bases between. This chain's CDR3 is CSVKLGGPRPYF. CDR3 nucleotide sequence: TGCAGCGTCAAGCTCGGGGGGCCACGACCGTACTTC.

V is TRBV19 and J is TRBJ2-3; 7 nucleotides line up with TRBD2. Germline V gene lookup returns CDR1 LNHDA and CDR2 SQIVND (reference sequence). This CDR3 is 15 amino acids long. Trimming cost V 1 base and J 3 bases; bases outside gene matches: 4. In DNA, the CDR3 is TGTGCCAGTAGTATAGTGGCGGGAGTGACAGATACGCAGTATTTT. It codes for CASSIVAGVTDTQYF.

The J gene is TRBJ2-1, the V gene TRBV9, with a weak D call TRBD2 (5 bases). Trimming took 3 bases from V and 8 from J, leaving 12 bases between them. Germline V gene lookup returns CDR1 SGDLS and CDR2 YYNGEE. The CDR3 extends over 13 amino acids. The CDR3 spells CASSGGLADEQFF. CDR3 DNA sequence: TGTGCCAGCAGCGGAGGGCTGGCGGATGAGCAGTTCTTC.

The V and J genes are TRBV11-2 and TRBJ1-1; D is unclear. V was pared by 1 base and J by 10 bases, with 13 bases between. The CDR3 has 13 residues. Germline values: CDR1 SGHAT, CDR2 FQNNGV. As DNA, the CDR3 is TGTGCCAGCAGCTTAGTAATAGTTAGATTAGCTTTCTTT. This codes for CASSLVIVRLAFF. Full variable domain (rest looked up from reference TRBV11-2 and TRBJ1-1): EAGVAQSPRYKIIEKRQSVAFWCNPISGHATLYWYQQILGQGPKLLIQFQNNGVVDDSQLPKDRFSAERLKGVDSTLKIQPAKLEDSAVYLCASSLVIVRLAFFGQGTRLTVV.

CDR3: CASSGQNYEQYF. DNA of the CDR3: TGTGCCAGCAGTGGTCAGAACTACGAGCAGTACTTC. V usage is TRBV2 and J usage is TRBJ2-7, with no clear D. The CDR3 has 12 amino acids. Trimming stripped 4 bases from V and 3 bases from J, with 7 bases between. Germline CDR1 and CDR2: SNHLY and FYNNEI. The complete variable domain, with remaining parts taken from reference TRBV2 and TRBJ2-7, reads EPEVTQTPSHQVTQMGQEVILRCVPISNHLYFYWYRQILGQKVEFLVSFYNNEISEKSEIFDDQFSVERPDGSNFTLKIRSTKLEDSAMYFCASSGQNYEQYFGPGTRLTVT.

This clone showed up just once. The gene calls are TRBV18 and TRBJ2-2; D call uncertain. V lost 3 bases, J lost 1 base, and 9 bases lay in between. The CDR3 is made up of 15 amino acids. CDR1 and CDR2 from the germline V gene are KGHSH and LQKENI. The chain's CDR3 is CASSPVTVNTGELFF. CDR3 bases: TGTGCCAGCTCACCTGTTACTGTGAACACCGGGGAGCTGTTTTTT.

V gene TRBV9 combines with J gene TRBJ2-3, with D unclear. CDR3 length equals 13 residues. Germline V lookup: CDR1 SGDLS, CDR2 YYNGEE. V lost 3 bases to trimming and J lost 6 bases, with 11 bases between them. The CDR3 here is CASSGASLDTQYF. In nucleotides, the CDR3 is TGTGCCAGCAGCGGCGCGTCGTTGGATACGCAGTATTTT. The full variable domain, with the rest looked up from reference TRBV9 and TRBJ2-3, is DSGVTQTPKHLITATGQRVTLRCSPRSGDLSVYWYQQSLDQGLQFLIQYYNGEERAKGNILERFSAQQFPDLHSELNLSSLELGDSALYFCASSGASLDTQYFGPGTRLTVL.

This clone was seen a handful of times. The V and J genes are TRBV13 and TRBJ2-1; 12 nucleotides agree with TRBD2. This CDR3 comprises 15 residues. The junction had 6 bases not matched to a gene; V was cut back by 2 bases and J by 10 bases. CDR1 is PRHDT and CDR2 is FYEKMQ in the germline V gene (reference sequence). The CDR3 bases are TGTGCCAGCAGCTTAAGGCTAGCGGGAGGGCCCGAGCAGTTCTTC. Amino acid sequence: CASSLRLAGGPEQFF.

The chain is built from TRBV4-3 and TRBJ2-7; 10 positions agree with TRBD2. Germline values: CDR1 LGHNA, CDR2 YSLEER. This CDR3 region has 15 residues. The J segment lost 3 bases and the V segment lost 1 base, leaving 3 bases of the junction unmatched. The CDR3 reads CASSQGASGGYEQYF. Here the CDR3 DNA reads TGCGCCAGCAGCCAAGGTGCTAGCGGGGGCTACGAGCAGTACTTC.

This chain connects TRBV2 to TRBJ1-5; possible D gene TRBD1, 5 bases. This CDR3 is built from 16 residues. Germline CDR1 SNHLY, CDR2 FYNNEI. Trimming removed 3 bases at V and 4 bases at J, with 16 bases between. CDR3 in amino acids: CASSDQLIGGNQPQHF. Here the CDR3 DNA reads TGTGCCAGCAGTGATCAGTTGATCGGGGGAAATCAGCCCCAGCATTTT.

This clone is categorized as medium-sized. The rearrangement joins TRBV7-6 to TRBJ2-1; D gene unclear. With 1 base removed from V and 4 bases from J, the gap between germline ends came to 14 bases. Per the germline V gene, CDR1 is SGHVS and CDR2 is FNYEAQ. CDR3 length equals 16 residues. CDR3 amino acids: CASSLERVPPYNEQFF. CDR3 nucleotide sequence: TGTGCCAGCAGCTTAGAGCGTGTCCCCCCATACAATGAGCAGTTCTTC.

Worth noting for this clone: The junction departs from germline at one end; a sequencing error may be responsible. The rearrangement joins TRBV27 to TRBJ1-1; no reliable D call. The CDR3 is 13 amino acids. Germline-derived CDR1 and CDR2 are MNHEY and SMNVEV (reference sequence). Here the CDR3 reads CASNTHDGRTTLF. For the CDR3, the DNA is TGTGCCAGCAATACACACGATGGCAGGACCACCCTCTTT.

The genes are TRBV11-3 and TRBJ2-1, with 13 nucleotides matching TRBD2. Germline-derived CDR1 and CDR2 are SGHNT and YENEEA. The trim removed 1 base at V and 6 bases at J, leaving 3 bases unmatched. The CDR3 consists of 16 residues. CDR3: CASSLGRTSGSNEQFF. The CDR3 DNA follows: TGTGCCAGCAGCTTAGGGCGGACTAGCGGGAGCAATGAGCAGTTCTTC.

J is TRBJ2-5 and V is TRBV7-9; tentatively, D is TRBD1 (6 bases). Germline V gene lookup returns CDR1 SEHNR and CDR2 FQNEAQ (reference sequence). The CDR3 is made up of 15 amino acids. Between the trimmed V and J ends, which lost 3 bases and 5 bases, there was a span of 16 bases. The CDR3 sequence is CASSFHRRGRETQYF. CDR3 nucleotide sequence: TGTGCCAGCAGCTTTCATCGCAGGGGCCGGGAGACCCAGTACTTC. Together with reference TRBV7-9 and TRBJ2-5, the CDR3 gives the full variable domain: DTGVSQNPRHKITKRGQNVTFRCDPISEHNRLYWYRQTLGQGPEFLTYFQNEAQLEKSRLLSDRFSAERPKGSFSTLEIQRTEQGDSAMYLCASSFHRRGRETQYFGPGTRLLVL.

The V call is TRBV7-9, the J call TRBJ2-1; TRBD1 matches 10 bases. The CDR3 extends over 16 amino acids. Germline CDR1 reads SEHNR; CDR2 reads FQNEAQ (reference sequence). J lost 2 bases, V lost 5 bases, and 6 bases had no gene match. CDR3 nucleotides: TGTGCCAGCAGCCCAACCGGGACAGGGGCCTACAATGAGCAGTTCTTC. Translation gives CASSPTGTGAYNEQFF.